These 22 T cell receptor beta chains share one sample of origin, sequenced in a study of human T cells and chemical hapten exposure. MiXCR, run by TCRdb on the RACE reads, gives a single entry per CDR3 protein. This table holds about 340,000 distinct CDR3 sequences, around 7% found once. The time point was: patch test 1, 2 weeks after DPC sensitization. Treatment: therapeutic diphenylcyclopropenone sensitization with weekly scalp DPC. Sequencing used whole blood, obtained in connection with sensitization to the hapten diphenylcyclopropenone (DPC). Source of these receptors: a woman in her late teens or twenties with alopecia areata. Some clones in this sample may be carry-over from other donors' samples.

This clonotype was seen repeatedly, ten times or more. The genes are TRBV4-3 and TRBJ2-6; 7 bases line up with TRBD2. Germline V gives CDR1 LGHNA, CDR2 YSLEER. The CDR3 is made up of 17 amino acids. V gave up 1 base and J gave up 4 bases; unmatched junction bases: 7. CDR3 amino acids: CASSQGGGAGGANVLTF. In DNA form, the CDR3 reads TGCGCCAGCAGCCAAGGGGGAGGGGCAGGAGGGGCCAACGTCCTGACTTTC.

This clonotype was found many times. The V and J genes are TRBV6-2 or TRBV6-3 and TRBJ2-5; TRBD2 matches 9 bases. Germline values: CDR1 MNHEY, CDR2 SVGEGT. With V trimmed by 6 bases and J by 2 bases, 22 bases remained unmatched. This CDR3 has 20 amino acids. The CDR3 here is CASSPTFAVAGVLGQETQYF. For the CDR3, the DNA is TGTGCCAGCAGCCCAACCTTCGCGGTAGCGGGGGTCCTGGGGCAAGAGACCCAGTACTTC.

Ten or more counts support this clonotype. The gene calls are TRBV29-1 and TRBJ2-1; 7 bases are shared with TRBD1. V gave up 7 bases and J gave up 5 bases; unmatched junction bases: 8. Looked up from germline, CDR1 is SQVTM and CDR2 is ANQGSEA. This CDR3 has 13 amino acids. The chain's CDR3 is CSAGETGNNEQFF. DNA for the CDR3: TGCAGCGCCGGAGAGACAGGGAACAATGAGCAGTTCTTC.

This clonotype occurred many times. The chain employs TRBV4-3 and TRBJ1-5; perhaps TRBD1 as D (6 bases). This CDR3 is 13 amino acids long. Looked up from germline, CDR1 is LGHNA and CDR2 is YSLEER. With 1 base removed from V and 6 bases from J, the gap between germline ends came to 7 bases. This CDR3 reads CASSQGGLQPQHF. The CDR3 nucleotides are TGCGCCAGCAGCCAAGGGGGGCTTCAGCCCCAGCATTTT.

Only a few counts were recorded for this clonotype. The chain carries TRBV29-1 and TRBJ2-7; 8 bases line up with TRBD1. The CDR3 is made up of 13 amino acids. Germline V CDR1 and CDR2: SQVTM, ANQGSEA. V lost 4 bases, J lost 5 bases, and 7 bases stayed unmatched. The CDR3 DNA reads TGCAGCGTTGCCCTGGACAGGGTTAACGAGCAGTACTTC. This translates into CSVALDRVNEQYF.

The rearrangement uses TRBV7-2 and TRBJ2-5; D is perhaps TRBD2 (6 bases). V gave up 7 bases and J gave up 5 bases, with 17 bases separating them. CDR1 and CDR2 (germline): SGHTA, FQGNSA. The CDR3 sequence is 14 residues long. As DNA, the CDR3 is TGTGCCAGCACCCTAGGAGGGAGTTTGGAGACCCAGTACTTC. Its protein is CASTLGGSLETQYF. The full variable domain, its missing parts supplied by reference TRBV7-2 and TRBJ2-5, is GAGVSQSPSNKVTEKGKDVELRCDPISGHTALYWYRQSLGQGLEFLIYFQGNSAPDKSGLPSDRFSAERTGGSVSTLTIQRTQQEDSAVYLCASTLGGSLETQYFGPGTRLLVL.

This clonotype was seen a few times. The chain joins TRBV27 to TRBJ2-4; D gene ambiguous. CDR1 and CDR2 from the germline V gene are MNHEY and SMNVEV (reference sequence). This CDR3 comprises 17 residues. V lost 4 bases and J 1 base, leaving 17 bases between the germline ends. Here the CDR3 DNA reads TGTGCCAGCAGTTCGTACCCCTCCTATAGGGCCAAAAACATTCAGTACTTC. Translation: CASSSYPSYRAKNIQYF.

This clonotype appeared many times. The CDR3 loop is CASSYGGTDTDTQYF. CDR3 bases: TGCGCCAGCAGCTACGGAGGGACTGACACAGATACGCAGTATTTT. J is TRBJ2-3 and V is TRBV5-1, with D possibly being TRBD2 (6 bases). CDR3 size: 15 residues. Germline V gives CDR1 SGHRS, CDR2 YFSETQ. V was clipped by 3 bases and J by 2 bases, with 13 bases between them. Full variable domain (remainder filled in from reference TRBV5-1 and TRBJ2-3): KAGVTQTPRYLIKTRGQQVTLSCSPISGHRSVSWYQQTPGQGLQFLFEYFSETQRNKGNFPGRFSGRQFSNSRSEMNVSTLELGDSALYLCASSYGGTDTDTQYFGPGTRLTVL.

This clonotype was found a few times. The chain joins TRBV7-2 to TRBJ1-1, with D maybe TRBD1 (5 bases). Per germline, CDR1 SGHTA and CDR2 FQGNSA. The CDR3 is 14 residues long. The CDR3 DNA reads TGTGTTACGCAGGCAGGGCAGGCTAACACTGAAGCTTTCTTT. Amino acid sequence: CVTQAGQANTEAFF. Supplemented by reference TRBV7-2 and TRBJ1-1, the full variable domain reads GAGVSQSPSNKVTEKGKDVELRCDPISGHTALYWYRQSLGQGLEFLIYFQGNSAPDKSGLPSDRFSAERTGGSVSTLTIQRTQQEDSAVYLCVTQAGQANTEAFFGQGTRLTVV.

A few counts support this clonotype. The chain couples TRBV19 to TRBJ1-2; a possible D gene is TRBD1 (6 bases). With 5 bases removed from V and 0 bases from J, the gap between germline ends came to 10 bases. Germline V gives CDR1 LNHDA, CDR2 SQIVND (reference sequence). This CDR3 has 14 amino acids. The CDR3 DNA is TGTGCCAGTAGTGGACAGCCCCCTAACTATGGCTACACCTTC. It is translated as CASSGQPPNYGYTF.

This clonotype was seen a handful of times. The rearrangement uses TRBV7-3 and TRBJ1-1; D possibly corresponds to TRBD1 (6 bases). Trimming pared 8 bases from V and 4 bases from J, leaving 14 bases between. CDR3 length equals 13 residues. CDR1 and CDR2 (germline): SGHTA, FQGTGA. The CDR3 sequence is CASSQRGGTEAFF. The DNA for the CDR3 is TGTGCCAGCTCGCAGAGAGGGGGCACTGAAGCTTTCTTT.

The CDR3 coding sequence is TGTGCCAGCAGTTCGCCCGCCTCTTATGGCTACACCTTC. Its translation: CASSSPASYGYTF. The V and J genes are TRBV6-6 and TRBJ1-2; D ambiguous. Germline loops: CDR1 MNHNY, CDR2 SVGAGI (reference sequence). Trimming shortened V by 4 bases and J by 5 bases, and 11 bases separated the two germline ends. The length of the CDR3 is 13 residues.

At least ten counts were recorded for this clonotype. The chain is built from TRBV3-1 and TRBJ2-3; D is unclear. This CDR3 comprises 13 residues. From germline, CDR1 is LGHDT and CDR2 YNNKEL (reference sequence). The V end was cut by 0 bases, the J end by 8 bases, with 9 bases between. CDR3 sequence (DNA): TGTGCCAGCAGCCAAGATTGGTCAGGTACGCAGTATTTT. It yields the protein CASSQDWSGTQYF.

This clonotype has a handful of counts. The gene calls are TRBV5-1 and TRBJ2-1; 10 nucleotides line up with TRBD2. Germline CDR1 SGHRS, CDR2 YFSETQ. V lost 4 bases and J lost 6; bases outside the gene matches: 10. The CDR3 consists of 16 residues. CDR3 protein: CASSQTPGLAINEQFF. CDR3 DNA: TGCGCCAGCAGCCAAACCCCGGGACTAGCGATCAATGAGCAGTTCTTC. The full variable domain, completed using reference TRBV5-1 and TRBJ2-1, is KAGVTQTPRYLIKTRGQQVTLSCSPISGHRSVSWYQQTPGQGLQFLFEYFSETQRNKGNFPGRFSGRQFSNSRSEMNVSTLELGDSALYLCASSQTPGLAINEQFFGPGTRLTVL.

Ten or more counts support this clonotype. This chain connects TRBV27 to TRBJ2-7; unclear D gene. The germline V gene has CDR1 MNHEY and CDR2 SMNVEV (reference sequence). V shed 2 bases and J shed 7 bases, with 18 bases lying between them. The CDR3 consists of 15 residues. The CDR3 reads CASSLQPGRFHEQYF. The DNA of the CDR3 is TGTGCCAGCAGTTTACAGCCAGGTCGGTTTCATGAGCAGTACTTC.

This clonotype was counted a few times. The chain joins TRBV2 to TRBJ2-3; 8 nucleotides agree with TRBD2. Trimming removed 8 bases from V and 0 bases from J; junction bases left unmatched: 4. Looked up from germline, CDR1 is SNHLY and CDR2 is FYNNEI. The CDR3 loop spans 14 amino acids. This CDR3 is CASLAGRSTDTQYF. The CDR3 region has the DNA TGTGCCAGCTTAGCGGGGCGTAGCACAGATACGCAGTATTTT.

The sample holds a few counts of this clonotype. The chain is built from TRBV19 and TRBJ2-7; 7 bases are a match to TRBD1. Germline V gives CDR1 LNHDA, CDR2 SQIVND (reference sequence). The CDR3 totals 15 residues. Trimming removed 2 bases from V and 7 bases from J; junction bases left unmatched: 11. The CDR3, as DNA: TGTGCCAGTAGTATAACAGGGGTCTTCTCGGGAGAGCAGTACTTC. Its translation: CASSITGVFSGEQYF.

Only a few counts were recorded for this clonotype. Sequence at one end of the junction differs from germline and may be a read error. The V and J genes are TRBV9 and TRBJ2-7; D remains unclear. This CDR3 spans 9 amino acids. Looked up from germline, CDR1 is SGDLS and CDR2 is YYNGEE. This CDR3 reads CASSVEYPF. CDR3 sequence (DNA): TGTGCCAGCAGCGTAGAATACCCCTTC.

This clonotype showed up just once. The chain carries TRBV7-2 and TRBJ2-3; D is undetermined. The germline gives CDR1 SGHTA, CDR2 FQGNSA. V dropped 1 base and J dropped 6 bases, with 11 bases sitting between them. The CDR3 has 14 residues. The CDR3 sequence: CASSLGLVGDTQYF. Written as DNA, the CDR3 is TGTGCCAGCAGCTTAGGTTTAGTGGGGGATACGCAGTATTTT.

This clonotype turned up a few times. V gene TRBV4-2 combines with J gene TRBJ1-6; D is possibly TRBD1 (5 bases). The germline gives CDR1 LGHNA, CDR2 YNFKEQ. The CDR3 extends over 14 amino acids. V was shortened by 1 base and J by 10 bases, with 11 bases between the two germline ends. In DNA, the CDR3 is TGTGCCAGCAGCCAAGTGGCAGGGAACTCACCCCTCCACTTT. Translating it yields CASSQVAGNSPLHF.

This clonotype was seen at least ten times. V is TRBV10-2 and J is TRBJ2-6; 8 bases fit TRBD2. This CDR3 region has 15 residues. CDR1 and CDR2 from the germline V gene are WSHSY and SAAADI. Trimming removed 8 bases from V and 1 base from J; junction bases left unmatched: 4. The CDR3 DNA is TGCGCCAGCGCGGGGGGAGGATCTGGGGCCAACGTCCTGACTTTC. Protein: CASAGGGSGANVLTF.

This clonotype was seen ten or more times. One end of the junction fails to match germline, which may point to a read error. J is TRBJ2-7 and V is TRBV7-7; possible D gene TRBD1, 5 bases. This CDR3 has 12 amino acids. Germline V gives CDR1 SSHAT, CDR2 FNYEAQ (reference sequence). The CDR3 here is CASSSDREGKYF. In DNA, the CDR3 is TGTGCTAGCAGCTCCGACAGAGAAGGGAAGTACTTC.